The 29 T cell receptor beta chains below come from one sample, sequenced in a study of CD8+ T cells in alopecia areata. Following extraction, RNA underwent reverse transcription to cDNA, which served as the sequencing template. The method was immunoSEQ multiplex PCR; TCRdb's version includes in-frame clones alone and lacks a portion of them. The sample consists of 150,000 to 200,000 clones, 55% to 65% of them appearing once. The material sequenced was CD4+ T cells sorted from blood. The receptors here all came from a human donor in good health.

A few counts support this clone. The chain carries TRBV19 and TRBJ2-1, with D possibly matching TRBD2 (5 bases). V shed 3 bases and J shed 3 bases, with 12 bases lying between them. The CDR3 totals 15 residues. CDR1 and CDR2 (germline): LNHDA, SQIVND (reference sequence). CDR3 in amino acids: CASSIFPGNYNEQFF. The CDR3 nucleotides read TGTGCCAGTAGTATTTTCCCGGGGAACTACAATGAGCAGTTCTTC.

CDR3 region: CASSLEGLAPDTQYF. Written as DNA, the CDR3 is TGTGCCAGCAGCTTAGAAGGGCTAGCCCCAGATACGCAGTATTTT. The V gene is TRBV7-2, the J gene TRBJ2-3, with D perhaps TRBD2 (5 bases). Per germline, CDR1 SGHTA and CDR2 FQGNSA. The CDR3 consists of 15 residues. The V end was cut by 1 base, the J end by 4 bases, with 12 bases between.

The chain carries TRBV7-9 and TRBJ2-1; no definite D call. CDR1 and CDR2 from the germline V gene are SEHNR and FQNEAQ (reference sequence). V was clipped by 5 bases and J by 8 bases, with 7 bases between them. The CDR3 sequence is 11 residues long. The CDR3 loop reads CASSKSYEQFF. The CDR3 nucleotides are TGTGCCAGCAGCAAGAGTTATGAGCAGTTCTTC.

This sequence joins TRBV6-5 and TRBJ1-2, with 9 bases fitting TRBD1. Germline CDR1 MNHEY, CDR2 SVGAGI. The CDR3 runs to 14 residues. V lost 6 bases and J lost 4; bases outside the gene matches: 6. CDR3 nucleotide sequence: TGTGCCAGCAGCCCCGGGACAGGGAGCTATGGCTACACCTTC. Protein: CASSPGTGSYGYTF.

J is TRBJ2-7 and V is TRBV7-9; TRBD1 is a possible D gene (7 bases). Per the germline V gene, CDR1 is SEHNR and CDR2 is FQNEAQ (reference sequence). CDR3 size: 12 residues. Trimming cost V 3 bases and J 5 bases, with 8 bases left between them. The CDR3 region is CASSFRGDEQYF. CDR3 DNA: TGTGCCAGCAGCTTCAGGGGGGACGAGCAGTACTTC. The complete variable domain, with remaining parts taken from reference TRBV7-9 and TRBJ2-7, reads DTGVSQNPRHKITKRGQNVTFRCDPISEHNRLYWYRQTLGQGPEFLTYFQNEAQLEKSRLLSDRFSAERPKGSFSTLEIQRTEQGDSAMYLCASSFRGDEQYFGPGTRLTVT.

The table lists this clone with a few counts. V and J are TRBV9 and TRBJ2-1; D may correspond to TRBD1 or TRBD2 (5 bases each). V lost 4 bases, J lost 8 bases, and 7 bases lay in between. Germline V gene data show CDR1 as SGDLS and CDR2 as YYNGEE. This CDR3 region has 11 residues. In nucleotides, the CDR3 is TGTGCCAGCAGCTTGGGGGATGAGCAGTTCTTC. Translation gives CASSLGDEQFF. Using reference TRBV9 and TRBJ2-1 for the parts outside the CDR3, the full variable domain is DSGVTQTPKHLITATGQRVTLRCSPRSGDLSVYWYQQSLDQGLQFLIQYYNGEERAKGNILERFSAQQFPDLHSELNLSSLELGDSALYFCASSLGDEQFFGPGTRLTVL.

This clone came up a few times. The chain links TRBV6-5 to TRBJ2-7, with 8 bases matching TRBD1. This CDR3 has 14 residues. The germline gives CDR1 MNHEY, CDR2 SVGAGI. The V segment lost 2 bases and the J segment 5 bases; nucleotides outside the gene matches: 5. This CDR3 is CASSYTAGGDEQYF. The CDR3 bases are TGTGCCAGCAGTTACACAGCAGGGGGCGACGAGCAGTACTTC.

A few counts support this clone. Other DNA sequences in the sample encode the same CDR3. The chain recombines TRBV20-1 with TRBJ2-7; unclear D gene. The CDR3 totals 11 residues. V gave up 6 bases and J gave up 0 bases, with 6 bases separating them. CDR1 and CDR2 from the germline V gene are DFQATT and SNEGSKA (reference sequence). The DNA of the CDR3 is TGCAGTGCCGGGCCCTCCTACGAGCAGTACTTC. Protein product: CSAGPSYEQYF.

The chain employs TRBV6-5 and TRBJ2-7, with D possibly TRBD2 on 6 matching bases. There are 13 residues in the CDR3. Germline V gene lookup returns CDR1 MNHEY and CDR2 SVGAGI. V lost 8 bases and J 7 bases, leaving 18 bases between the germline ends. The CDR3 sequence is CASLGVRRGEQYF. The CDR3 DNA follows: TGTGCCAGCTTGGGCGTCCGACGGGGGGAGCAGTACTTC.

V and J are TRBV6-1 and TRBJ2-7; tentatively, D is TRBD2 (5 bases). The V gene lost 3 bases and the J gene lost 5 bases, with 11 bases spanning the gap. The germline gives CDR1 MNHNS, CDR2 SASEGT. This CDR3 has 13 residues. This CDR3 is CASSDRGSHEQYF. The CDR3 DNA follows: TGTGCCAGCAGTGACCGGGGTTCCCACGAGCAGTACTTC.

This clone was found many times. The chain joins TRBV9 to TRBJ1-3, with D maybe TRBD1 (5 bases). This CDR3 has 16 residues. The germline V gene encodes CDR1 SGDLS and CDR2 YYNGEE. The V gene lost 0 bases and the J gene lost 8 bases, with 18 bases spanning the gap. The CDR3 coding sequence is TGTGCCAGCAGCGTAGATTACGGAAGACCGGGGGACACCATATATTTT. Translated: CASSVDYGRPGDTIYF.

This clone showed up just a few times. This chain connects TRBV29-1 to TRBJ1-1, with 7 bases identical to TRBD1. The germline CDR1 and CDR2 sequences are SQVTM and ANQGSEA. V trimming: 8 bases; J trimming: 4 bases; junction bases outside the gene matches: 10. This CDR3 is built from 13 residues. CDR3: CSIGGGAGTEAFF. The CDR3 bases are TGCAGCATAGGAGGGGGCGCCGGCACTGAAGCTTTCTTT.

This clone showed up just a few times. CDR3 nucleotides: TGTGCCAGTAGCATCGCAGGACGGGACACTGAAGCTTTCTTT. Translation: CASSIAGRDTEAFF. The chain couples TRBV19 to TRBJ1-1; D unresolved. The CDR3 extends over 14 amino acids. In germline, CDR1 is LNHDA, CDR2 SQIVND (reference sequence). Deletions cut 6 bases from V and 3 bases from J, with 14 bases between. The full variable domain, completed using reference TRBV19 and TRBJ1-1, is DGGITQSPKYLFRKEGQNVTLSCEQNLNHDAMYWYRQDPGQGLRLIYYSQIVNDFQKGDIAEGYSVSREKKESFPLTVTSAQKNPTAFYLCASSIAGRDTEAFFGQGTRLTVV.

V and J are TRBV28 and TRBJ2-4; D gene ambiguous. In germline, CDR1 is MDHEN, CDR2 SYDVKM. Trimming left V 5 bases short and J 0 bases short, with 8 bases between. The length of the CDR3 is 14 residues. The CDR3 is CASSRDLAKNIQYF. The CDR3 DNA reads TGTGCCAGCAGTCGCGATCTAGCCAAAAACATTCAGTACTTC.

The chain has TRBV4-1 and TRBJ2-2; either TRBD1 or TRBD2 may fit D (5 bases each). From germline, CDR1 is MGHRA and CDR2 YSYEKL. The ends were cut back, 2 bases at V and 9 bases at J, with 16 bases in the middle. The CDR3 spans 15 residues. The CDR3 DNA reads TGCGCCAGCAGCCAACCCGGGACCCCCGCCTGGGAGCTGTTTTTT. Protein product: CASSQPGTPAWELFF.

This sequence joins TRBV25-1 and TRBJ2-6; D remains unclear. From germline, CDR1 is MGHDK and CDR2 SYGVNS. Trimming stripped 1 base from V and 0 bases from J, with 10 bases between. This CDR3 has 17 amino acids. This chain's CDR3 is CASSESGDPSGANVLTF. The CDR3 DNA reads TGTGCCAGCAGTGAATCAGGTGACCCCTCTGGGGCCAACGTCCTGACTTTC.

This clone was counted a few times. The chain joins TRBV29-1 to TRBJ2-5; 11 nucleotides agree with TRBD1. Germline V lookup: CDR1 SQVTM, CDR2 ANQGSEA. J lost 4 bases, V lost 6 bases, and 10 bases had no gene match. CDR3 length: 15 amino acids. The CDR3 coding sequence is TGCAGCGTGGATAGGTCGGGACAGGGGGGAGAGACCCAGTACTTC. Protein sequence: CSVDRSGQGGETQYF.

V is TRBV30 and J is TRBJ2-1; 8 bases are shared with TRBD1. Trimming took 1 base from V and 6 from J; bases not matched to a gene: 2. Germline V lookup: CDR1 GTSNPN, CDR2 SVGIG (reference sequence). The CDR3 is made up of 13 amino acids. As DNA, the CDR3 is TGTGCCTGGAGTGGACAGGGGCCCAATGAGCAGTTCTTC. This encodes CAWSGQGPNEQFF.

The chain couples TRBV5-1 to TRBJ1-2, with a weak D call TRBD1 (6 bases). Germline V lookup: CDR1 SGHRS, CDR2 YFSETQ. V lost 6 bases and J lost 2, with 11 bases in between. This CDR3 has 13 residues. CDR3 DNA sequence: TGCGCCAGCACTCTCGGACAGAACTATGGCTACACCTTC. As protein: CASTLGQNYGYTF.

The CDR3 is CASSLARTGELFF. In DNA, the CDR3 is TGTGCCAGCAGCTTGGCTCGGACCGGGGAGCTGTTTTTT. V gene TRBV5-4 combines with J gene TRBJ2-2; D unresolved. CDR1 is SGHNT, CDR2 YYREEE, per germline (reference sequence). The V gene lost 0 bases and the J gene lost 5 bases, with 5 bases spanning the gap. The CDR3 has 13 amino acids.

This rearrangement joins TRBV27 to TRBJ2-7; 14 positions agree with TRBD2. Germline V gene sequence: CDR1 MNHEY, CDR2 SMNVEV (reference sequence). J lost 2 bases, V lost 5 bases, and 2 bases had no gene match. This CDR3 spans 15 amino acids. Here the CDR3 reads CASSETSGRAYEQYF. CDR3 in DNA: TGTGCCAGCAGTGAGACTAGCGGGAGGGCCTACGAGCAGTACTTC.

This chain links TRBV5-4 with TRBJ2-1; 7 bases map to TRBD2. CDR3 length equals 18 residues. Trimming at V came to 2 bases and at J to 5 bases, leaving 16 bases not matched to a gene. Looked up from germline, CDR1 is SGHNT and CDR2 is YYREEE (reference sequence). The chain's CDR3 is CASSLGSRRMLADNEQFF. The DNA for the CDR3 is TGTGCCAGCAGCTTAGGGAGCAGGCGGATGCTAGCGGACAATGAGCAGTTCTTC.

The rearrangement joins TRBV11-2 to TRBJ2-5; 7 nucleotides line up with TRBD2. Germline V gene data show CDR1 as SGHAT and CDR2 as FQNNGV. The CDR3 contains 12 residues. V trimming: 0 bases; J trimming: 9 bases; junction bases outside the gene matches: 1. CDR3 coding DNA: TGTGCCAGCAGCTTAGAGGGGAGGGCCCAGTACTTC. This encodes CASSLEGRAQYF.

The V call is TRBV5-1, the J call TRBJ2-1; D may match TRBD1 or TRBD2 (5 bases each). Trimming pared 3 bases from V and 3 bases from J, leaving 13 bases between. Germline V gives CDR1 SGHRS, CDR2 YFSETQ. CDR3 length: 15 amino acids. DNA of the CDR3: TGCGCCAGCAGCTCAGGGAGTCTCATCTACAATGAGCAGTTCTTC. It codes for CASSSGSLIYNEQFF. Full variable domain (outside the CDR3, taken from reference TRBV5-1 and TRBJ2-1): KAGVTQTPRYLIKTRGQQVTLSCSPISGHRSVSWYQQTPGQGLQFLFEYFSETQRNKGNFPGRFSGRQFSNSRSEMNVSTLELGDSALYLCASSSGSLIYNEQFFGPGTRLTVL.

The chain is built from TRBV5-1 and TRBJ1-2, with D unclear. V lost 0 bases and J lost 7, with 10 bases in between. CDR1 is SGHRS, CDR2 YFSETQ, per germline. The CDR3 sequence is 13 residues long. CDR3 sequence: CASSLGQESGYTF. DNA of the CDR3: TGCGCCAGCAGCTTGGGGCAGGAGAGTGGCTACACCTTC.

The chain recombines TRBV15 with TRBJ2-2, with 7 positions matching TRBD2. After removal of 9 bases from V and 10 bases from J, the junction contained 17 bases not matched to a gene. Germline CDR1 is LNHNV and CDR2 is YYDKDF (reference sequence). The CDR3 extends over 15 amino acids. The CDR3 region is CATGFREVKMEELFF. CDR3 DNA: TGTGCCACAGGTTTCCGGGAGGTTAAAATGGAGGAGCTGTTTTTT.

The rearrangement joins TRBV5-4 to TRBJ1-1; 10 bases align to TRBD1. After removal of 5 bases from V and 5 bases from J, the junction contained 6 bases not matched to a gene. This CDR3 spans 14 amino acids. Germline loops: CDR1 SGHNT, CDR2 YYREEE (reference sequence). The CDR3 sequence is CASRPDRGHTEAFF. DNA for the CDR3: TGTGCCAGCAGACCCGACAGGGGGCATACTGAAGCTTTCTTT. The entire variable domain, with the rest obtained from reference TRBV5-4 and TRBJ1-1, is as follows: ETGVTQSPTHLIKTRGQQVTLRCSSQSGHNTVSWYQQALGQGPQFIFQYYREEENGRGNFPPRFSGLQFPNYSSELNVNALELDDSALYLCASRPDRGHTEAFFGQGTRLTVV.

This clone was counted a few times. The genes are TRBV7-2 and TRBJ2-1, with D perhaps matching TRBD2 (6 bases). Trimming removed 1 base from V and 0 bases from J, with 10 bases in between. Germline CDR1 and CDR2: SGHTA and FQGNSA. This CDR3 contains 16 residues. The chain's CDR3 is CASSLVHGSSYNEQFF. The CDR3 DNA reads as TGTGCCAGCAGCTTAGTTCACGGGAGCTCCTACAATGAGCAGTTCTTC.

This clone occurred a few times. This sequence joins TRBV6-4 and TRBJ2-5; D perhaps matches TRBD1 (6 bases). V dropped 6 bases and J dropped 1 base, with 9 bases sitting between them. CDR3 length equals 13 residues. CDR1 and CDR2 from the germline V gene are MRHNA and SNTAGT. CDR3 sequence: CASSRDIQETQYF. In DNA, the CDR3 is TGTGCCAGCAGCCGGGACATCCAAGAGACCCAGTACTTC.